The T cell receptor (beta chain) described here comes from a study of tumor-infiltrating lymphocytes in primary liver carcinoma. Study in general: Samples yielded about 3.65 to 8 million productive TCRbeta reads, similar across tissue types.

As regards this clonotype: What it binds is unknown.

Study observations and caveats: Only about 8-25% of top clones spanned all five tumor regions.

Without any cell sorting, about 19-31 mg of bulk tissue yielded co-extracted RNA and DNA. Sampling of each tumor involved five separate regions. CDR1 MNHEY and CDR2 SVGAGI come from the germline V gene. This CDR3 spans 14 amino acids. Between the trimmed V and J ends, which lost 6 bases and 4 bases, there was a span of 12 bases. Production of TCR beta cDNA used approximately 480 ng total RNA together with a constant-region primer. Generation of the TCR beta libraries relied on three nested multiplex PCR rounds using slightly modified ARM-PCR. The first two PCR rounds, approximately 11 cycles each, used TRBV1-TRBV30 forward primers and a C-beta reverse primer. TCRdb analysed the multiplex PCR reads with MiXCR anew, one entry per CDR3 protein. The sample shows 60,000 or so distinct CDR3 sequences, less than 85% of them seen only once.

Sequencing was done on a sample of liver tumor tissue from sampling region 2. Subset given: tumor region T2, inferior pole. This chain connects TRBV6-5 to TRBJ2-2; no firm D call. The TCR was taken from a man between 40 and 49 years old with primary liver carcinoma and hepatitis B virus infection. The CDR3 sequence is CASSPLPPTGELFF. The CDR3 nucleotides are TGTGCCAGCAGCCCCTTACCACCCACCGGGGAGCTGTTTTTT.